The TCR beta chain described here comes from a study of blood T cell repertoires in COVID-19. As for the study in general: Sites across the United States, Italy and Spain contributed samples from acute and convalescent COVID-19. PBMCs, B-cell-depleted T cells, or T cells were the source of the cDNA or gDNA that made up the material.

Between the trimmed V and J ends, which lost 1 base and 1 base, there was a span of 15 bases. This CDR3 is built from 17 residues. In germline, CDR1 is SGHTA, CDR2 FQGTGA. Source study methods: Amplification of reference gene primers was used by the study to estimate nucleated cell counts. Sequenced by immunoSEQ multiplex PCR; TCRdb stores in-frame clones only, minus some. V and J calls and clone size are given by that table; D and trimming were obtained from the DNA. This table holds roughly 150,000 clones, around 87% found once. The rearrangement links TRBV7-3 to TRBJ2-3; D is perhaps TRBD2 (6 bases). The sequence was collected from a woman aged 70-85 years with COVID-19, enrolled during active disease. Sequenced input: peripheral blood. The CDR3 loop is CASSLRPGPGGTDTQYF. CDR3 nucleotides: TGTGCCAGCAGCTTAAGACCGGGACCGGGGGGCACAGATACGCAGTATTTT.